The rows below give T cell receptor beta chains drawn from one sample of a study of PD-1 blockade in classical Hodgkin lymphoma. The assay was immunoSEQ multiplex PCR, and TCRdb's table has in-frame clones only and misses some. The sample holds fewer than 35,000 clones; approximately 86% are singletons and the top ten take approximately 0.45%. The sequencing used CD4+ T cells from blood, collected before the fourth cycle of nivolumab. The receptors stem from a human donor with classical Hodgkin lymphoma. Both conserved end residues are part of each CDR3. Fields, in order: D gene, clone size, V gene, J gene, CDR3 DNA, CDR3 protein. The D gene is left open where the match is weak. The size field is filled for only some rows; it gives once, few, many or a size class.

D gene: NA; clone size: NA; V gene: TRBV11-3; J gene: TRBJ2-3; CDR3 DNA: TGTGCCAGCAGCTTCGGTCTAAGCACAGATACGCAGTATTTT; CDR3 protein: CASSFGLSTDTQYF
D gene: TRBD2; clone size: NA; V gene: TRBV27; J gene: TRBJ2-3; CDR3 DNA: TGTGCCAGCAGTTCCATCCTTCCGACTAGCGGGGGAGATAGCACAGATACGCAGTATTTT; CDR3 protein: CASSSILPTSGGDSTDTQYF
D gene: NA; clone size: NA; V gene: TRBV28; J gene: TRBJ2-7; CDR3 DNA: TGTGCCAGCAGCCTCGACCTCTACGAGCAGTACTTC; CDR3 protein: CASSLDLYEQYF
D gene: NA; clone size: NA; V gene: TRBV5-4; J gene: TRBJ1-1; CDR3 DNA: TGTGCCAGCAGCTTGGGGGAGATCATGAACACTGAAGCTTTCTTT; CDR3 protein: CASSLGEIMNTEAFF
D gene: NA; clone size: NA; V gene: TRBV7-2; J gene: TRBJ2-3; CDR3 DNA: TGTGCCAGCAGCTTCACGTCTCCAGGGGCCAGCACAGATACGCAGTATTTT; CDR3 protein: CASSFTSPGASTDTQYF
D gene: NA; clone size: NA; V gene: TRBV10-2; J gene: TRBJ2-3; CDR3 DNA: TGCGCCAGCAATAACCCTGGCGCAGATACGCAGTATTTT; CDR3 protein: CASNNPGADTQYF
D gene: TRBD2; clone size: NA; V gene: TRBV18; J gene: TRBJ2-1; CDR3 DNA: TGTGCCAGCTCACTAAGGGGAGGTAGCGGGATATCCTACAATGAGCAGTTCTTC; CDR3 protein: CASSLRGGSGISYNEQFF
D gene: NA; clone size: few; V gene: TRBV30; J gene: TRBJ1-5; CDR3 DNA: TGTGCCTGGAGTGTATCAGGGGCTGGACGGCCCCAGCATTTT; CDR3 protein: CAWSVSGAGRPQHF
D gene: TRBD1; clone size: NA; V gene: TRBV6-5; J gene: TRBJ1-5; CDR3 DNA: TGTGCCAGCAGTTGGGGGACAGGGAAAAATCAGCCCCAGCATTTT; CDR3 protein: CASSWGTGKNQPQHF
D gene: NA; clone size: NA; V gene: TRBV2; J gene: TRBJ2-1; CDR3 DNA: NA; CDR3 protein: CASILAWGEQFF
D gene: NA; clone size: NA; V gene: TRBV4-1; J gene: TRBJ1-5; CDR3 DNA: TGCGCCAGCAGCCAAGAAGTAACAGGAAATCAGCCCCAGCATTTT; CDR3 protein: CASSQEVTGNQPQHF
D gene: NA; clone size: NA; V gene: TRBV6-6; J gene: TRBJ1-1; CDR3 DNA: TGTGCCAGCAGTTATTTGGGGGGCGCGGTCACTGAAGCTTTCTTT; CDR3 protein: CASSYLGGAVTEAFF
D gene: TRBD2; clone size: NA; V gene: TRBV5-5; J gene: TRBJ2-1; CDR3 DNA: TGTGCCAGCAGCCTACTAGCGGGGATATACAATGAGCAGTTCTTC; CDR3 protein: CASSLLAGIYNEQFF
D gene: NA; clone size: once; V gene: TRBV28; J gene: TRBJ1-6; CDR3 DNA: TGTGCCAGCAGAGGAGTTAACTCCTATAATTCACCCCTCCACTTT; CDR3 protein: CASRGVNSYNSPLHF
D gene: TRBD1; clone size: NA; V gene: TRBV5-1; J gene: TRBJ1-1; CDR3 DNA: TGCGCCAGCAGCTCGGGGACAGGGCAGTACGCTTTCTTT; CDR3 protein: CASSSGTGQYAFF
D gene: TRBD2; clone size: NA; V gene: TRBV7-9; J gene: TRBJ2-3; CDR3 DNA: TGTGCCAGCAGCCTCCCAAGACTAGCGGGAGGGCCCCGGACAGATACGCAGTATTTT; CDR3 protein: CASSLPRLAGGPRTDTQYF
D gene: TRBD1; clone size: NA; V gene: TRBV2; J gene: TRBJ2-1; CDR3 DNA: TGTGCCAGCAGTGAAAGGACAGGGGGTGAGCAGTTCTTC; CDR3 protein: CASSERTGGEQFF
D gene: TRBD1; clone size: NA; V gene: TRBV29-1; J gene: TRBJ2-3; CDR3 DNA: TGCAGCGTTGCCCCAGAGACAGGGTTGGGGCCAGATACGCAGTATTTT; CDR3 protein: CSVAPETGLGPDTQYF
D gene: TRBD2; clone size: NA; V gene: TRBV7-2; J gene: TRBJ2-1; CDR3 DNA: TGTGCCAGCAGCCGCCGGGGGGGTCTCTACAATGAGCAGTTCTTC; CDR3 protein: CASSRRGGLYNEQFF
D gene: NA; clone size: NA; V gene: TRBV29-1; J gene: TRBJ2-7; CDR3 DNA: TGCAGCGTTGGTATAGCCCTGGGGCACGAGCAGTACTTC; CDR3 protein: CSVGIALGHEQYF